These 17 T cell receptor beta chains were all obtained from the same sample, sequenced in a study of tumor-infiltrating lymphocytes in primary liver carcinoma. Each 20-30 mg portion of unsorted bulk tissue served as the source for co-extraction of RNA and DNA. Total RNA (around 0.45 ug) served as template for TCR beta cDNA synthesis primed by a constant-region primer. TCR beta libraries came from three nested multiplex PCR rounds using slightly modified ARM-PCR. TRBV1-TRBV30 forward primers paired with a C-beta reverse primer were used in the first two PCR rounds, which ran approximately 10 cycles each. A single record per CDR3 protein comes from TCRdb applying MiXCR to the multiplex PCR reads. The table lists about 210,000 distinct CDR3 sequences, around four fifths of them singletons. The sample taken for sequencing was tumor tissue from primary liver carcinoma. Source of these receptors: a man aged 40-55 years with primary liver carcinoma and hepatitis B virus infection.

The chain employs TRBV29-1 and TRBJ2-7; the D gene could be TRBD1 or TRBD2 (5 bases each). The CDR3 consists of 16 residues. Germline values: CDR1 SQVTM, CDR2 ANQGSEA. The CDR3 nucleotides read TGCAGCGCCATGACATCTGGGACCGGCACTCCCTACAAGCAGTGCGTC. It translates to CSAMTSGTGTPYKQCV.

This chain connects TRBV5-1 to TRBJ2-5; 13 bases align to TRBD2. V was pared by 7 bases and J by 13 bases, with 22 bases of the junction left unmatched. The CDR3 has 17 amino acids. Germline V gives CDR1 SGHRS, CDR2 YFSETQ. In DNA form, the CDR3 reads TGCGCCAGCTGCTCCTACGGACTAGCGGGAGAGAAAGAGACACGGTACTTC. Translated, it gives CASCSYGLAGEKETRYF.

Turning to this clonotype: The junction shows a germline mismatch at one end, possibly a read error. The CDR3 loop is CASSLRGPSPYNDQFF. The CDR3 DNA follows: TGTGCCAGCAGTTTAAGGGGTCCTAGCCCCTACAATGATCAGTTCTTC. This chain uses TRBV28 with TRBJ2-1; possibly TRBD1 or TRBD2 for D (5 bases each). Germline assignment: CDR1 MDHEN and CDR2 SYDVKM. This CDR3 is built from 16 residues.

A word on this clonotype: Germline is not matched at one junction end, which may reflect a read error. The rearrangement joins TRBV4-3 to TRBJ1-5, with TRBD1 matching 7 bases. Per the germline V gene, CDR1 is LGHNA and CDR2 is YSLEER. This CDR3 has 17 residues. The chain's CDR3 is CASSQTTEGAGNKPQHF. In DNA, the CDR3 is TGCGCCAGCAGCCAAACTACGGAGGGGGCCGGCAATAAGCCCCAGCATTTT.

Concerning this clonotype: A much larger clone differs from this one at a single base, so this may be a read error. This sequence joins TRBV5-1 and TRBJ2-7; no firm D call. Per germline, CDR1 SGHRS and CDR2 YFSETQ. The CDR3 consists of 15 residues. The CDR3 loop is CASSFHFLGSYVQYF. The CDR3 coding sequence is TGCGCCAGCAGCTTCCACTTCCTAGGCAGCTACGTGCAGTACTTC.

For this clonotype: One junction end disagrees with the germline gene, perhaps due to a read error. V gene TRBV11-3 combines with J gene TRBJ2-7; D remains unclear. Germline V gene lookup returns CDR1 SGHNT and CDR2 YENEEA. This CDR3 spans 14 amino acids. The CDR3 here is CTSSLRASTYEQCF. The DNA of the CDR3 is TGTACCAGCAGCTTAAGAGCGAGCACCTACGAGCAGTGCTTC.

J is TRBJ2-7 and V is TRBV6-2 or TRBV6-3; possible D gene TRBD2, 6 bases. The CDR3 length is 13 residues. The germline V gene has CDR1 MNHEY and CDR2 SVGEGT. The CDR3 DNA reads TGTGCTAGCGGTTACGAGGTACTCTACGAGCAGTACTTC. Protein sequence: CASGYEVLYEQYF.

As concerns this clonotype: The junction does not match germline at one end; this may be a read error. This chain uses TRBV6-6 with TRBJ1-1; the match to TRBD1 covers 8 bases. Germline loops: CDR1 MNHNY, CDR2 SVGAGI (reference sequence). The CDR3 runs to 13 residues. The CDR3 region has the DNA TGTGCCAGTAGTACAGGGGGGACTACTGGAGCTTTCTTT. It translates to CASSTGGTTGAFF.

This rearrangement joins TRBV11-2 to TRBJ2-7, with a tentative D call TRBD2 (6 bases). The CDR3 consists of 14 residues. Germline V gives CDR1 SGHAT, CDR2 FQNNGV. The CDR3 DNA follows: TGTGCTAGCGGCTCTAACAGGTACTCCTACGAGCAGTACTTC. Its translation: CASGSNRYSYEQYF.

This chain connects TRBV29-1 to TRBJ2-2, with D tentatively TRBD2 (6 bases). This CDR3 is built from 15 residues. The germline V gene has CDR1 SQVTM and CDR2 ANQGSEA. V lost 4 bases, J lost 9 bases, and 21 bases lay in between. CDR3 coding DNA: TGCAGCGTTGGGACTAACGCGGCGAATACCTGGGAGCTGTTTTTT. This sequence encodes CSVGTNAANTWELFF.

Remarks on this clonotype: This may arise from a read error, as a much more abundant clone is one base away. The CDR3 DNA follows: TGTGCCAGCAACGAGCGGGATGACGCAGATACGCAGTATTTT. Translation gives CASNERDDADTQYF. J is TRBJ2-3 and V is TRBV2; 7 bases match TRBD2. The V gene's germline CDR1 is SNHLY and CDR2 FYNNEI. This CDR3 is 14 amino acids long. V lost 7 bases and J lost 4; bases outside the gene matches: 8. The variable domain in full, completed from reference TRBV2 and TRBJ2-3, reads EPEVTQTPSHQVTQMGQEVILRCVPISNHLYFYWYRQILGQKVEFLVSFYNNEISEKSEIFDDQFSVERPDGSNFTLKIRSTKLEDSAMYFCASNERDDADTQYFGPGTRLTVL.

This clonotype was counted a single time. Sequence at one end of the junction differs from germline and may be a read error. This chain uses TRBV29-1 with TRBJ2-5, with D possibly being TRBD2 (6 bases). The germline CDR1 and CDR2 sequences are SQVTM and ANQGSEA. This CDR3 contains 14 residues. CDR3 sequence: CIVDFPGEGKTQYF. The CDR3 DNA is TGCATCGTTGATTTCCCGGGAGAGGGGAAGACCCAATACTTC. Combining the CDR3 with reference TRBV29-1 and TRBJ2-5 gives the whole variable domain SAVISQKPSRDICQRGTSLTIQCQVDSQVTMMFWYRQQPGQSLTLIATANQGSEATYESGFVIDKFPISRPNLTFSTLTVSNMSPEDSSIYLCIVDFPGEGKTQYFGPGTRLLVL.

Worth noting for this clonotype: Mismatch with germline at one junction end may stem from a read error. The chain is built from TRBV29-1 and TRBJ2-3; D ambiguous. In germline, CDR1 is SQVTM, CDR2 ANQGSEA. This CDR3 comprises 13 residues. The CDR3 loop is CNVGLGSTDTQYF. The CDR3, as DNA: TGCAACGTGGGCTTAGGAAGCACGGATACGCAGTATTTT.

About this clonotype: No conserved phenylalanine or tryptophan ends this CDR3, so it is likely a read error. J is TRBJ1-5 and V is TRBV29-1, with TRBD1 as a possible D gene (6 bases). From germline, CDR1 is SQVTM and CDR2 ANQGSEA. This CDR3 spans 14 amino acids. In nucleotides, the CDR3 is TGCAGAGCTGCACAGGGTAATAGTAATCAGCCCCAGCATTAT. This codes for CRAAQGNSNQPQHY.

Notes on this clonotype: The junction and the germline gene differ at one end; a read error may be behind it. CDR3 bases: TGTACCAGCAGCTTGGCTGGGGGGCATGAGCAGTTCTTT. Its translation is CTSSLAGGHEQFF. This sequence joins TRBV5-4 and TRBJ2-1; D may correspond to TRBD1 or TRBD2 (6 bases each). The CDR3 has 13 residues. In germline, CDR1 is SGHNT, CDR2 YYREEE (reference sequence).

About this clonotype: One end of the junction varies from germline; a read error may be responsible. The V gene is TRBV11-2, the J gene TRBJ1-2, with a weak D call TRBD1 (5 bases). The germline V gene has CDR1 SGHAT and CDR2 FQNNGV. The length of the CDR3 is 13 residues. The CDR3 protein is CDSTDSFKYGYTF. In DNA form, the CDR3 reads TGTGACAGTACCGACAGCTTTAAATATGGCTATACCTTC.

The V call is TRBV6-5, the J call TRBJ2-7; 9 bases match TRBD2. Germline V gene lookup returns CDR1 MNHEY and CDR2 SVGAGI. The CDR3 loop spans 16 amino acids. CDR3 in amino acids: CPCKGGASGETYEQYF. The CDR3 region has the DNA TGTCCCTGCAAGGGGGGTGCTAGCGGGGAAACCTACGAGCAGTACTTC.